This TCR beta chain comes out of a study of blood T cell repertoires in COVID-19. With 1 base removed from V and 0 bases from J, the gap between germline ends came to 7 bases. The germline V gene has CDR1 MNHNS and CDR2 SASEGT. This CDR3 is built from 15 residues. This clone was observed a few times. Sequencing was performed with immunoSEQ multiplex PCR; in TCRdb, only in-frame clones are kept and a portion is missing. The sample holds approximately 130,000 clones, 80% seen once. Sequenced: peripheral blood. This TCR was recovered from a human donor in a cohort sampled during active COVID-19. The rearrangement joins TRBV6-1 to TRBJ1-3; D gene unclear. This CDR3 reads CASSEESNSGNTIYF. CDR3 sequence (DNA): TGTGCCAGCAGTGAAGAGAGCAACTCTGGAAACACCATATATTTT.